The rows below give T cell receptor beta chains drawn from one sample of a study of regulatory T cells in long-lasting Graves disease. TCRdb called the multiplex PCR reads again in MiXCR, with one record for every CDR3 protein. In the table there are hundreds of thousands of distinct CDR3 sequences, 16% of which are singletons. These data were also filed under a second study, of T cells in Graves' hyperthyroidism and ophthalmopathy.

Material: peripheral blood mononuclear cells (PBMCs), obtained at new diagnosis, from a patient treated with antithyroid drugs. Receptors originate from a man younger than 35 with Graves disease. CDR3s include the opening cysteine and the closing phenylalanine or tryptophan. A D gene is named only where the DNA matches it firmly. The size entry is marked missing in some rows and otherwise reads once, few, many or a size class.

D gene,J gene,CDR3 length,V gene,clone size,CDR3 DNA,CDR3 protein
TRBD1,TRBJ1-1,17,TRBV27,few,TGTGCCAGCAGTCCGACATACAGGGGGCGGGGGAACACTGAAGCTTTCTTT,CASSPTYRGRGNTEAFF
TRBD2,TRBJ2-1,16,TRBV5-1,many,TGCGCCAGCAGCGCGCCTACTAGCGGGAGGCCAAATGAGCAGTTCTTC,CASSAPTSGRPNEQFF
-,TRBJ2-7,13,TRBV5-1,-,TGCGCCAGCAGTTTGCAGGGCTACGATGTGCAGTACTTC,CASSLQGYDVQYF
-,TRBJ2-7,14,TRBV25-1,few,TGTGCCAGCAGTGACTTCCCTAGCTCCTACGAGCAGTACTTC,CASSDFPSSYEQYF
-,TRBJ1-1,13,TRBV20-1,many,TGCAGTGCCAACCGGGACAATCTCCCTGAAGCTTTCTTT,CSANRDNLPEAFF
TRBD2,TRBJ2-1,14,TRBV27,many,TGTGCCAGCAGTCCTAGCGGGAGGGCAGATGAGCAGTTCTTC,CASSPSGRADEQFF
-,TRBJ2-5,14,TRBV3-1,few,TGTGCCAGCAGCCAACGGGACCTGGGGGAGACCCAGTACTTC,CASSQRDLGETQYF
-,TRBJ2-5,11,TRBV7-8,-,TGTGCCAGCACCGTAGGGGAGACCCAGTACTTC,CASTVGETQYF
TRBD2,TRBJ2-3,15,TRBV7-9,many,TGTGCCAGTTCCCAGCCAAGCGGGACCACAGATACGCAGTATTTT,CASSQPSGTTDTQYF
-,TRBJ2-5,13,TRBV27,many,TGTGCCAGCAGTTTTCGGGCCCAAGAGACCCAGTACTTC,CASSFRAQETQYF
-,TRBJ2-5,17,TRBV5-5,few,TGTGCCAGCAGCTTGGAAGGGACTCTATCATACCAAGAGACCCAGTACTTC,CASSLEGTLSYQETQYF
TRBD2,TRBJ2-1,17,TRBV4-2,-,TGTGCCAGCAGCGTACGGACTAGCGGGGGGGAGTACAATGAGCAGTTCTTC,CASSVRTSGGEYNEQFF
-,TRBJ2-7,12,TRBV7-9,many,TGTGCCAGCAGCTTATACCTCCTCGAGCAGTACTTC,CASSLYLLEQYF
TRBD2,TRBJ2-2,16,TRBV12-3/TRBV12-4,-,TGTGCCAGCAGCCCCCTCGCCAGCGGGGGGGGCGGGGAGCTGTTTTTT,CASSPLASGGGGELFF
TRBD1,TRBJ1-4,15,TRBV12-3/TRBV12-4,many,TGTGCCAGCAGCCAGGGGGACTTCCTTGGGGAAAAACTGTTTTTT,CASSQGDFLGEKLFF
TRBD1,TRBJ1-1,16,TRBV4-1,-,TGCGCCAGCAGCCAACCGGGACAGTACTTGAACACTGAAGCTTTCTTT,CASSQPGQYLNTEAFF
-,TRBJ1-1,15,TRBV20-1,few,TGCAGTGCTAGAGGTATGGGGGGCCGGTGGACTGAAGCTTTCTTT,CSARGMGGRWTEAFF
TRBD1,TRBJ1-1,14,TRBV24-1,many,TGTGCCACCAGTGATGGGACAGGGGGCACTGAAGCTTTCTTT,CATSDGTGGTEAFF
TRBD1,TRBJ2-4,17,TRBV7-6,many,TGTGCCAGCAGCTTAACGACAGGGGACGGGATCGGAAACATTCAGTACTTC,CASSLTTGDGIGNIQYF
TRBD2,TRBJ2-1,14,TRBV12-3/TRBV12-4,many,TGTGCCAGCAGTAGGGGAGGGCCCGCGGATGAGCAGTTCTTC,CASSRGGPADEQFF
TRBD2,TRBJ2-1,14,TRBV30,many,TGTGCCGGCCAACCCGCGGGAGCCGACAATGAGCAGTTCTTC,CAGQPAGADNEQFF
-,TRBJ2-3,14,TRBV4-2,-,TGTGCCAGCAGCCAAGGACTAGAACGGGCGTCGCAGTATTTT,CASSQGLERASQYF
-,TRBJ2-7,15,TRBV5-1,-,TGCGCCAGCAGCTTGGGGGCCGGGACATCTTACGAGCAGTACTTC,CASSLGAGTSYEQYF
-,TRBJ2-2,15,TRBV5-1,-,TGCGCCAGCAGCTTGGGGCAGGGTGCCACCGGGGAGCTGTTTTTT,CASSLGQGATGELFF
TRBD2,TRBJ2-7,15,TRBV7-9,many,TGTGCCAGCAGCTCCTCCGGGAGGAGGTCCTACGAGCAGTACTTC,CASSSSGRRSYEQYF
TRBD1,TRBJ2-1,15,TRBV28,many,TGTGCCAGCAGTTTAATCCCGACAGGGGGCAATGAGCAGTTCTTC,CASSLIPTGGNEQFF
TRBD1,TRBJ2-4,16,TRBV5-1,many,TGCGCCAGCAGCTTGTCGACAGGGGACGGTGGAAACATTCAGTACTTC,CASSLSTGDGGNIQYF
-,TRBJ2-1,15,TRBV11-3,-,TGTGCCAGCAGCTTAGAAGGCGGGCCCTACAATGAGCAGTTCTTC,CASSLEGGPYNEQFF
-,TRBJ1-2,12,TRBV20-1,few,TGCAGTGCTAGTAGAGGGGGATCTGGCTACACCTTC,CSASRGGSGYTF
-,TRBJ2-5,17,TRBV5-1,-,TGCGCCAGCAGCTTGGGGGTCTCCGCGGGGGCACAAGAGACCCAGTACTTC,CASSLGVSAGAQETQYF
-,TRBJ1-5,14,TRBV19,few,TGTGCCAGTAGTATGGGAGGGGGGCAACAGCCCCAGCATTTT,CASSMGGGQQPQHF
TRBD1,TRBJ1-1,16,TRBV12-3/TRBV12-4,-,TGTGCCAGCAGGTCCAGACAGGGGCTGTTGAACACTGAAGCTTTCTTT,CASRSRQGLLNTEAFF
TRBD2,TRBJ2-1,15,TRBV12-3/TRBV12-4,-,TGTGCCAGCAGTTTTCGGCGGGAGTCCTACAATGAGCAGTTCTTC,CASSFRRESYNEQFF
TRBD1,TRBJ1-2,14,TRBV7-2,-,TGTGCCAGCAGCTCGCAGGGGGCCTCTGGAGGCTACACCTTC,CASSSQGASGGYTF
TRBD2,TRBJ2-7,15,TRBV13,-,TGTGCCAGCAGCCGCACTAGCGGAAATTACCCCGAGCAGTACTTC,CASSRTSGNYPEQYF
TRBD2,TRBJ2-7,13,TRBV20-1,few,TGCAGCGGGACTAGCGGGGACGCCTACGAGCAGTACTTC,CSGTSGDAYEQYF
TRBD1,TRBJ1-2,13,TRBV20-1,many,TGCAGTGCTAGAGTCGGACAGGGCTATGGCTACACCTTC,CSARVGQGYGYTF
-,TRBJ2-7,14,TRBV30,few,TGTGCCTGGAGAGATCAGACAGAGTCCTACGAGCAGTACTTC,CAWRDQTESYEQYF
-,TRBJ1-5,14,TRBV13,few,TGTGCCAGCAGCTTAGGGATTGGCAATCAGCCCCAGCATTTT,CASSLGIGNQPQHF
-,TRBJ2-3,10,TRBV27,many,TGTGCCAGCGGATGGGATACGCAGTATTTT,CASGWDTQYF
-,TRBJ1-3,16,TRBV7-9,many,TGTGCCAGCAGCTTAGGGCAGGCGGGCCGCGGAAACACCATATATTTT,CASSLGQAGRGNTIYF
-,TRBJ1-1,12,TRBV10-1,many,TGCGCCAGCAGTGAGACTCGGGGCGAAGCTTTCTTT,CASSETRGEAFF
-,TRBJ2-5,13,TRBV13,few,TGTGCCAGCAGCTTAGTCCTCGCAGAGACCCAGTACTTC,CASSLVLAETQYF
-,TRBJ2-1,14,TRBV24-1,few,TGTGCCACCAGTGGATCGGTTGCCTACAATGAGCAGTTCTTC,CATSGSVAYNEQFF
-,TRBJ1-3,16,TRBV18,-,TGTGCCAGCTCCCAGTCCGGGACACCTTCTGGAAACACCATATATTTT,CASSQSGTPSGNTIYF